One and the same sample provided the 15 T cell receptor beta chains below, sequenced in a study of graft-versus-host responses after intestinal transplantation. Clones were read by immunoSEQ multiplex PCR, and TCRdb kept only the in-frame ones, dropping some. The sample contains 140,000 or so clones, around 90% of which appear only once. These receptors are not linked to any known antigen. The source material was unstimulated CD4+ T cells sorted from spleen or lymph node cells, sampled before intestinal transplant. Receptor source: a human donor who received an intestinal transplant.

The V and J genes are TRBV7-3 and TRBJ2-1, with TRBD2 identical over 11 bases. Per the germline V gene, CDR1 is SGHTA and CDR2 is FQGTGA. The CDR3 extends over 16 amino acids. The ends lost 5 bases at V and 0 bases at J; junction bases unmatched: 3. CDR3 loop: CASSTGTSGSYNEQFF. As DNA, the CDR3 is TGTGCCAGCAGCACCGGGACTAGCGGCTCCTACAATGAGCAGTTCTTC.

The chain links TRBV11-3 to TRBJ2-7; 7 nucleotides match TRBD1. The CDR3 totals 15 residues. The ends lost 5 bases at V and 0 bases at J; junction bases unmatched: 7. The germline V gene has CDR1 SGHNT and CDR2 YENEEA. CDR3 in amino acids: CASSQGTESSYEQYF. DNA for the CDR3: TGTGCCAGCAGCCAAGGGACAGAGAGCTCCTACGAGCAGTACTTC.

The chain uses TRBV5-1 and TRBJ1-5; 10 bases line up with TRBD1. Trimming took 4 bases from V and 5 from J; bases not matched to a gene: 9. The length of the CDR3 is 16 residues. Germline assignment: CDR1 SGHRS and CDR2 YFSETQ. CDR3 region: CASSPLGGTGDQPQHF. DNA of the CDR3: TGCGCCAGCAGCCCCCTTGGTGGGACAGGGGATCAGCCCCAGCATTTT.

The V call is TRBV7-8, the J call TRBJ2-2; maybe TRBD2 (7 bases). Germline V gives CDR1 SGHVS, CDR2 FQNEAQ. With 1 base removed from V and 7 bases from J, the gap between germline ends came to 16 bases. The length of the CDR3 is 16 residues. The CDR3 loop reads CASSLVGRGVNGELFF. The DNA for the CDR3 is TGTGCCAGCAGCTTAGTTGGGAGGGGGGTGAACGGGGAGCTGTTTTTT.

The CDR3 coding sequence is TGTGCCAGTACTAACGGGGCCGGGTGGACTGAAGCTTTCTTT. Translating gives CASTNGAGWTEAFF. The rearrangement links TRBV19 to TRBJ1-1, with a tentative D call TRBD1 (5 bases). V was trimmed by 7 bases and J by 5 bases, leaving 17 bases between them. The germline V gene encodes CDR1 LNHDA and CDR2 SQIVND (reference sequence). This CDR3 has 14 amino acids.

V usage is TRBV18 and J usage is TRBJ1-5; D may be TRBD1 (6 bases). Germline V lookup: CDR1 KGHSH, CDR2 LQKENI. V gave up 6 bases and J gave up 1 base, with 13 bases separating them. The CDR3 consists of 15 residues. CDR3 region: CASSEGDLSNQPQHF. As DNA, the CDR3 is TGTGCCAGCTCCGAGGGGGATCTAAGCAATCAGCCCCAGCATTTT.

CDR3 protein: CASSWGLTGTGTSYEQYF. CDR3 nucleotides: TGTGCCAGCAGTTGGGGTCTCACCGGGACAGGGACTTCCTACGAGCAGTACTTC. The chain is built from TRBV11-2 and TRBJ2-7; 9 bases fit TRBD1. The CDR3 covers 18 residues. V dropped 6 bases and J dropped 1; count of bases not matched to a gene: 16. The germline V gene encodes CDR1 SGHAT and CDR2 FQNNGV.

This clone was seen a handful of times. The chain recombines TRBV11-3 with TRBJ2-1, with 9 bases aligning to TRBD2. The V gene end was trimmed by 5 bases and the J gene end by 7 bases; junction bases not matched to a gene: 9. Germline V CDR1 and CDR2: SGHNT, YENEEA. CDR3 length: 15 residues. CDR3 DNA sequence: TGTGCCAGCAGCCACGGGACTAGCCAAATTAATGAGCAGTTCTTC. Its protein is CASSHGTSQINEQFF.

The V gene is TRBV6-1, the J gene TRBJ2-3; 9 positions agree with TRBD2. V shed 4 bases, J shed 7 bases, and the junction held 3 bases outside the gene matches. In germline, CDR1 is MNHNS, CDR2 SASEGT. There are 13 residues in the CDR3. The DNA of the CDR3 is TGTGCCAGCAGTGGGACTAGCGTCAATACGCAGTATTTT. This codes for CASSGTSVNTQYF.

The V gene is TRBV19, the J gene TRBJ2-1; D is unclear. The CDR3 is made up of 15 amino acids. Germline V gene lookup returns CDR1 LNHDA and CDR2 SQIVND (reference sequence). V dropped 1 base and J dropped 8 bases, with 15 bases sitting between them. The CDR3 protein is CASSIGLGTPYEQFF. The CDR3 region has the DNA TGTGCCAGTAGTATAGGGCTAGGCACCCCATATGAGCAGTTCTTC.

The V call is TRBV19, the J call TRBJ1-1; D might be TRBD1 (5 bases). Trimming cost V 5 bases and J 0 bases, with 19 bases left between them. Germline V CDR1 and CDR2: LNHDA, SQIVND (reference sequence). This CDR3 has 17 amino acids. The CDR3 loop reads CASSRRPRGNLNTEAFF. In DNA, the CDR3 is TGTGCCAGTAGTCGACGACCCCGGGGGAACTTGAACACTGAAGCTTTCTTT.

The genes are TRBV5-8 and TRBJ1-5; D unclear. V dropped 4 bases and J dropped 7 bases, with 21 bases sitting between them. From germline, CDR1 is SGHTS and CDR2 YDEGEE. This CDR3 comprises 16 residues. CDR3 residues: CASSRLKIPGGQPQHF. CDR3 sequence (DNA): TGTGCCAGCAGCCGACTAAAAATTCCAGGAGGGCAGCCCCAGCATTTT. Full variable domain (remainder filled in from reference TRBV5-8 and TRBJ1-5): EAGVTQSPTHLIKTRGQQATLRCSPISGHTSVYWYQQALGLGLQFLLWYDEGEERNRGNFPPRFSGRQFPNYSSELNVNALELEDSALYLCASSRLKIPGGQPQHFGDGTRLSIL.

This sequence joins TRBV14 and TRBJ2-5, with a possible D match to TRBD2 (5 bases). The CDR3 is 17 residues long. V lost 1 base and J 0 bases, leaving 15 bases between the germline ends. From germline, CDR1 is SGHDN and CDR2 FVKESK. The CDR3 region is CASSQGSLASYQETQYF. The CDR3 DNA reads TGTGCCAGCAGCCAAGGGTCCCTAGCTTCGTACCAAGAGACCCAGTACTTC.

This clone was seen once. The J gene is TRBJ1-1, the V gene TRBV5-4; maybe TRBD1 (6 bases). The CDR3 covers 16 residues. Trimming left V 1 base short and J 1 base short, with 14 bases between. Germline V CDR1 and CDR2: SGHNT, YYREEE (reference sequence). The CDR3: CASSLYPGTPNTEAFF. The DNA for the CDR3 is TGTGCCAGCAGCTTGTACCCCGGGACACCGAACACTGAAGCTTTCTTT.

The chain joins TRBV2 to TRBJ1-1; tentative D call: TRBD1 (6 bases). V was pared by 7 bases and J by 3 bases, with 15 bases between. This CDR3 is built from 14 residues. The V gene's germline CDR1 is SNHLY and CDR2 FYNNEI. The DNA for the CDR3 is TGTGCCAGCACGGAACAGGGAGGGTACACTGAAGCTTTCTTT. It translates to CASTEQGGYTEAFF. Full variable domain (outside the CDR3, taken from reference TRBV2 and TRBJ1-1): EPEVTQTPSHQVTQMGQEVILRCVPISNHLYFYWYRQILGQKVEFLVSFYNNEISEKSEIFDDQFSVERPDGSNFTLKIRSTKLEDSAMYFCASTEQGGYTEAFFGQGTRLTVV.